This TCR beta chain comes out of a study of T-cell reconstitution after alpha-beta-depleted transplantation in children (TCRdb year 2016). With regard to the full study: Using TCR repertoire profiling, the study quantitatively followed how T-cell immune reconstitution unfolded in children after TCRalphabeta/CD19-depleted allogeneic hematopoietic cell transplantation.

V trim: 5 bases; J trim: 5 bases; unmatched bases: 8. The CDR3 spans 16 residues, from the cysteine through the phenylalanine. The DNA shown is the 48-base CDR3, in frame from base 1. Library construction relied on PCR. The sequencing machine was an Illumina HiSeq 2500. Molecular barcoding was employed in the preparation of TCR libraries, with unique molecular identifiers being used to normalize TCRbeta repertoire quantification. In-frame beta chains were kept once TCRdb had trimmed the public reads at Q25 with fastp and called clones with MiXCR. Each entry merges the rows of one CDR3 protein and shows their most common DNA and genes. This sample comprises over 550,000 distinct CDR3 sequences, over 9.5% of them detected only once. The ten largest account for approximately 4.1% of the sample. The table lists this clonotype with many counts. Its antigen remains undetermined. The record has no base qualities; no much larger clone is one base away.

The chain joins TRBV12-3 or TRBV12-4 to TRBJ2-5; TRBD2 agrees with 13 junctional bases. Here the sequenced sample was PBMCs from the stem cell graft donor, taken from the stem cell graft. The TCR was taken from a human donor who donated a stem cell graft to a child with acute myeloid leukemia. The sequenced DNA is TGTGCCAGCAGTCCTGGACTAGCGGGAGTTGGGGAGACCCAGTACTTC. It translates to CASSPGLAGVGETQYF.